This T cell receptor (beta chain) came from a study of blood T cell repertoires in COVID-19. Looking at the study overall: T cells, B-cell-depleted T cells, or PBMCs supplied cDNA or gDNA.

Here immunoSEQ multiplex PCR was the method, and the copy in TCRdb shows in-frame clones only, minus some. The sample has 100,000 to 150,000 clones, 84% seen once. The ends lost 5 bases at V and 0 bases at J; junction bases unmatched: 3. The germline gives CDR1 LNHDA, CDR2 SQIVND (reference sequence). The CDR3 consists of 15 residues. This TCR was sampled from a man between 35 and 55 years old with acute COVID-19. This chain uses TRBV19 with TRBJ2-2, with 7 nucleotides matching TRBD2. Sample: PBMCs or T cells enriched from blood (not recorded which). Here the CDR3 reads CASSLGGSNTGELFF. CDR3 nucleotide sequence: TGTGCCAGTAGTTTGGGAGGGTCGAACACCGGGGAGCTGTTTTTT.